This TCR beta chain was found in a study of blood T cell repertoires in COVID-19. Study background: COVID-19 samples from acute and convalescent phases originated in the United States, Italy and Spain. T cells, B-cell-depleted T cells, or PBMCs supplied cDNA or gDNA.

Original processing methods: Estimated nucleated cell counts came from reference gene primer amplification. Clones were sequenced by immunoSEQ multiplex PCR, and TCRdb holds only the in-frame ones, with some missing. For V, J and clone size, that table is used; D and trimming come from the DNA. The sample lists a few hundred thousand clones, around 84% occurring once. In its sample, this clone was seen a few times. Input material: peripheral blood. The clonotype comes from a woman younger than 30 with acute or convalescent COVID-19.

The CDR3 region has the DNA TGTGCCAGCAGTGATACGGCTGGAGGAGGGGAAGGCTACACCTTC. It encodes CASSDTAGGGEGYTF. The V gene is TRBV25-1, the J gene TRBJ1-2, with D possibly being TRBD1 (5 bases). Between the trimmed V and J ends, which lost 3 bases and 8 bases, there was a span of 19 bases. CDR1 is MGHDK, CDR2 SYGVNS, per germline. This CDR3 has 15 amino acids.